Included here is one T cell receptor beta chain sequence, with context. Its cognate antigen is unknown. The data originate from a study of cytomegalovirus exposure and HLA in healthy donors. Study in general: Out of approximately 170 million T cells, an earlier analysis found around 110 million unique TCR beta sequences in total.

General study findings and limits: In a later analysis, parvovirus B19, influenza, CMV and Epstein-Barr virus appeared linked to several top co-occurrence clusters. When a later analysis compared HLA-associated TCR beta chains with equally common others, the HLA-associated chains turned out to be more clonally expanded and to have lower generation probabilities.

The PCR ran on 60 Vbeta and 13 Jbeta primers. Sequenced by immunoSEQ multiplex PCR; TCRdb stores in-frame clones only, minus some. This table holds around 93,000 clones, over 75% found once. This receptor was identified in a man aged 50 to 60 in good health and CMV-seronegative. The material sequenced was PBMCs.

The CDR3 is CASSGSPEGNEQFF. The CDR3 nucleotides read TGTGCCAGCAGCGGGAGCCCCGAAGGAAATGAGCAGTTCTTC. The gene calls are TRBV28 and TRBJ2-1, with a tentative D call TRBD2 (6 bases). V lost 6 bases to trimming and J lost 7 bases, with 16 bases between them. CDR1 and CDR2 from the germline V gene are MDHEN and SYDVKM. This CDR3 has 14 residues.